The present entry profiles one T cell receptor beta chain with its context. Next came a second PCR, run for roughly 6 to 11 cycles, which used a sample-barcoded 5' primer along with a J-beta primer mix. Each of the cDNA molecules was tagged by a template-switch adaptor with 12 random nucleotides. TCRdb processed the 5' RACE reads anew with MiXCR; each CDR3 protein has one entry. Of roughly 2 million distinct CDR3 sequences in the sample, roughly 52% were seen once. Germline values: CDR1 MNHNY, CDR2 SVGAGI (reference sequence). The V and J ends lost 6 bases and 0 bases respectively, with 7 bases between them. The CDR3 totals 13 residues. This sample was included in a study of blood T cells in healthy people across ages.

The receptor comes from a woman in her thirties or forties in good health. Sequenced input: blood. V usage is TRBV6-6 and J usage is TRBJ2-3; D gene ambiguous. The DNA of the CDR3 is TGTGCCAGCAGGAAACACAGCACAGATACGCAGTATTTT. As protein: CASRKHSTDTQYF.